This record concerns one T cell receptor (beta chain) sequence. This sample was included in a study of T cells expressing NK-cell markers. About the research overall: Cells sorted as CD3+CD56+NKG2C+, CD3+CD56+NKG2C- and CD3+CD56-NKG2C+ T cells supplied the TCR beta repertoires. Most of the eight sequenced donors were classified as HCMV-seropositive, and one was classified as seronegative.

The CDR3 runs 18 residues. Germline CDR1 and CDR2: SGHVS and FQNEAQ. TCRdb re-called the 5' RACE reads and shows each CDR3 protein once, DNA omitted. The table lists around 14,000 distinct CDR3 sequences. Sequencing used blood T cells: a sorted CD56 or NKG2C T cell subset, CD4+ or CD8+ T cells, or bulk PBMC T cells (not recorded which). This receptor was obtained from a man aged 18-70 years in good health. The chain uses TRBV7-8 and TRBJ2-5; TCRdb's D gene call, TRBD1, goes unchecked for lack of DNA. CDR3 amino acids: CASSLLSRTARFQETQYF.